This TCR beta chain was observed in a study of cytotoxic CD8 clonotypes in ibrutinib-treated CLL. Findings and caveats of the study: Public clonotypes, an uncommon group, contracted or remained stable on treatment.

About this clone: Its antigen is not known.

Clones were sequenced by immunoSEQ multiplex PCR, and TCRdb holds only the in-frame ones, with some missing. The data hold about 25,000 clones, with roughly two thirds observed a single time. The CDR3 has 14 amino acids. Trimming cost V 0 bases and J 9 bases, with 10 bases left between them. In germline, CDR1 is SGHNT, CDR2 YYREEE (reference sequence). J is TRBJ1-6 and V is TRBV5-4, with D perhaps matching TRBD1 (5 bases). This clonotype originated in a human donor with chronic lymphocytic leukemia. The material sequenced was PBMCs, taken at disease progression, from a patient treated with ibrutinib. CDR3 amino acids: CASSLAQGGSPLHF. DNA of the CDR3: TGTGCCAGCAGCTTGGCCCAGGGAGGTTCACCCCTCCACTTT.